This T cell receptor beta chain was identified in a study of cytomegalovirus exposure and HLA in healthy donors. The PCR made use of 60 Vbeta and 13 Jbeta primers. Method: immunoSEQ multiplex PCR; TCRdb's copy keeps in-frame clones and lacks some. The data hold 190,000 or so clones, with roughly 80% observed a single time. The CDR3 has 14 residues. The germline CDR1 and CDR2 sequences are SGHTA and FQGTGA. Trimming took 5 bases from V and 5 from J, leaving 15 bases between them. The receptor was derived from a boy aged 5 to 17 in good health and CMV-seronegative. This rearrangement joins TRBV7-3 to TRBJ1-2; D might be TRBD1 (5 bases). The sequencing input was PBMCs. Here the CDR3 DNA reads TGTGCCAGCAGCAGGGACTCTCAAGGATATGGCTACACCTTC. As protein: CASSRDSQGYGYTF.